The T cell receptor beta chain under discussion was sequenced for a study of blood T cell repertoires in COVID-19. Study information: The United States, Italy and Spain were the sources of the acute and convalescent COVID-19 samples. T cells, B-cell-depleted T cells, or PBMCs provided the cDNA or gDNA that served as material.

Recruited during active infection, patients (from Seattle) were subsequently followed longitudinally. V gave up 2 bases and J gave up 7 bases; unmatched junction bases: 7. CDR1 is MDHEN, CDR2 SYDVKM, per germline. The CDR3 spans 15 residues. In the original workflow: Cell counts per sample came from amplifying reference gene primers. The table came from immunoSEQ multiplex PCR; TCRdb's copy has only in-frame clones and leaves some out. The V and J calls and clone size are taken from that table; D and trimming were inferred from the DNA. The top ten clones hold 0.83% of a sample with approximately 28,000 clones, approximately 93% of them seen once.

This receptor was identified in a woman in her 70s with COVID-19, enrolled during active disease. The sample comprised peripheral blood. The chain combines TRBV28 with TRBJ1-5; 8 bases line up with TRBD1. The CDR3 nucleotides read TGTGCCAGCAGTTTACACCAGGGGGCAGAACAGCCCCAGCATTTT. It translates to CASSLHQGAEQPQHF.